This entry is about one TCR beta chain. The sample belongs to a study of blood T cell repertoires in COVID-19. Study-level information: Researchers got acute and convalescent COVID-19 samples from the United States, Italy and Spain. Sample material is recorded as cDNA or gDNA derived from T cells, B-cell-depleted T cells, or PBMCs.

CDR3 size: 15 residues. Germline V gene lookup returns CDR1 MNHEY and CDR2 SVGAGI. V was clipped by 6 bases and J by 5 bases, with 17 bases between them. As originally analysed: How many nucleated cells were present was estimated from reference gene primer amplification. Only in-frame clones appear in the TCRdb table, and some are missing; sequencing was by immunoSEQ multiplex PCR. The V and J calls and clone size are taken from that table; D and trimming were inferred from the DNA. The data contain 120,000 or so clones, less than 90% of them singletons. Sequenced sample: peripheral blood. The sequence was collected from a man aged 70 or older with acute or convalescent COVID-19. The rearrangement joins TRBV6-5 to TRBJ2-4; maybe TRBD1 (6 bases). The CDR3 DNA follows: TGTGCCAGCAGACCGCTCTCGGACAGCCAAAACATTCAGTACTTC. Protein: CASRPLSDSQNIQYF.